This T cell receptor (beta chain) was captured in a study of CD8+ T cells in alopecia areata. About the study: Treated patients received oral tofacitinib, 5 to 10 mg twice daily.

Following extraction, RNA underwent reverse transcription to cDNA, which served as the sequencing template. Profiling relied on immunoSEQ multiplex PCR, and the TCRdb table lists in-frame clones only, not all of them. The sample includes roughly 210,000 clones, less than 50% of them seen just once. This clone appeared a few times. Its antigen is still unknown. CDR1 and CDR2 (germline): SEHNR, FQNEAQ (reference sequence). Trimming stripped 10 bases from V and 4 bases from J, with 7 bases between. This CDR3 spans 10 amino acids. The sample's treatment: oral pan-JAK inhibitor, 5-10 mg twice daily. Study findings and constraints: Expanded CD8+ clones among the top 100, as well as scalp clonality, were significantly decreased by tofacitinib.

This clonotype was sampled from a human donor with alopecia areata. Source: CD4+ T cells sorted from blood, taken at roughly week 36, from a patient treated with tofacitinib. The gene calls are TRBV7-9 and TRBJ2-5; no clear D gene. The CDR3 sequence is CAIERETQYF. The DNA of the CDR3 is TGTGCCATTGAGAGAGAGACCCAGTACTTC.